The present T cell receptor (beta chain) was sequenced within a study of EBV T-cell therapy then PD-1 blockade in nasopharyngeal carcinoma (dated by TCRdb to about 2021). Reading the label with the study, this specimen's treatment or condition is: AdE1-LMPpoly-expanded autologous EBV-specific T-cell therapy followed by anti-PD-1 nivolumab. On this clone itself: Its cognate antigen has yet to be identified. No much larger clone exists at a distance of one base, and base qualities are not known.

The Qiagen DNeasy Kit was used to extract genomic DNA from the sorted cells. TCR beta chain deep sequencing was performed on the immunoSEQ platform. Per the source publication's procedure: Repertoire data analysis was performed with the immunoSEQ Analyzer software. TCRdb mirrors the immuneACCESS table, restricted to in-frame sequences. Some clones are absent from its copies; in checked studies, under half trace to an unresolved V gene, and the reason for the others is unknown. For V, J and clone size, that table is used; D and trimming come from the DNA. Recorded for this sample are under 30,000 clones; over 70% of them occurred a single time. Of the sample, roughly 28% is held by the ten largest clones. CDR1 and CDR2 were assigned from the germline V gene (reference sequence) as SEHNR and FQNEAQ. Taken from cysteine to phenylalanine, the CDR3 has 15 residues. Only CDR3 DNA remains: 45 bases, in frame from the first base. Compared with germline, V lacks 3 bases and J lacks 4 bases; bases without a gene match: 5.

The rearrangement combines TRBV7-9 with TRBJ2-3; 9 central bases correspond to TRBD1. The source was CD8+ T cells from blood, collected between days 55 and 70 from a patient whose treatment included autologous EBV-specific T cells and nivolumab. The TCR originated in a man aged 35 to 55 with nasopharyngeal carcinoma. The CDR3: CASSLGQGTSDTQYF. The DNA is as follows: TGTGCCAGCAGCTTGGGACAGGGTACTTCAGATACGCAGTATTTT.